This is a list of T cell receptor beta chains from one sample in a study of long-term antiretroviral therapy in people with HIV. TCRdb's table, derived via immunoSEQ multiplex PCR, lists solely in-frame clones and lacks some. The sample has approximately 23,000 clones, about 85% seen once. Sequences were derived from unsorted PBMCs, sampled more than 2.6 years after starting antiretroviral therapy. The origin of the receptors is a man in his forties or fifties with HIV. CDR3s leave out the opening cysteine and the closing phenylalanine or tryptophan.

v_call: TRBV19; j_call: TRBJ1-1; cdr3_aa: ASSINGDTEAF
v_call: TRBV7-9; j_call: TRBJ2-7; cdr3_aa: ASSLNEKYEQY
v_call: TRBV5-1; j_call: TRBJ2-5; cdr3_aa: ASSLELAGPTETQY
v_call: TRBV5-1; j_call: TRBJ2-7; cdr3_aa: ASSLEQGYYEQY
v_call: TRBV11-2; j_call: TRBJ2-7; cdr3_aa: ASSPDRPKEQY
v_call: TRBV25-1; j_call: TRBJ1-2; cdr3_aa: ASSGQGVNYGYT
v_call: TRBV7-3; j_call: TRBJ2-5; cdr3_aa: ASSFGGSQETQY
v_call: TRBV10-3; j_call: TRBJ2-5; cdr3_aa: AIASGGVVETQY
v_call: TRBV6-5; j_call: TRBJ2-7; cdr3_aa: ASSLSLGDEQY
v_call: TRBV4-2; j_call: TRBJ2-6; cdr3_aa: ASSQGQGSGGANVLT
v_call: TRBV7-3; j_call: TRBJ1-6; cdr3_aa: ASSLSGTGDSPLH
v_call: TRBV4-1; j_call: TRBJ1-2; cdr3_aa: ASSGVGFHGYT
v_call: TRBV28; j_call: TRBJ1-4; cdr3_aa: AITANEKLF
v_call: TRBV10-3; j_call: TRBJ2-1; cdr3_aa: AISESTSGGKWDKF
v_call: TRBV28; j_call: TRBJ2-7; cdr3_aa: ASSSARLVPSSYEQY
v_call: TRBV10-3; j_call: TRBJ1-5; cdr3_aa: AISESKSNQPQH
v_call: TRBV6-1; j_call: TRBJ1-5; cdr3_aa: ASSEVASSNQPQH
v_call: TRBV5-1; j_call: TRBJ1-6; cdr3_aa: ASSLGHSNSPLH
v_call: TRBV19; j_call: TRBJ2-1; cdr3_aa: ASSPLTSGGSPGQF
v_call: TRBV30; j_call: TRBJ1-2; cdr3_aa: AWSPNGNYGYT
v_call: TRBV9; j_call: TRBJ2-5; cdr3_aa: ASSGPTDPVETQY
v_call: TRBV19; j_call: TRBJ1-2; cdr3_aa: ASSTERGHNYGYT
v_call: TRBV29-1; j_call: TRBJ1-4; cdr3_aa: SVELSFQANEKLF
v_call: TRBV4-1; j_call: TRBJ2-2; cdr3_aa: ASSLTGESTGELF
v_call: TRBV27; j_call: TRBJ1-6; cdr3_aa: ASSRGQGRASPLH
v_call: TRBV19; j_call: TRBJ1-5; cdr3_aa: ASSIFGQVFNQPQH
v_call: TRBV15; j_call: TRBJ1-1; cdr3_aa: ATSRDRPSKAF
v_call: TRBV28; j_call: TRBJ1-5; cdr3_aa: ASSLQADGHSNQPQH
v_call: TRBV11-2; j_call: TRBJ1-3; cdr3_aa: ASSLVGGQDTIY
v_call: TRBV7-9; j_call: TRBJ2-3; cdr3_aa: ASSLGNTGGTDTQY
v_call: TRBV27; j_call: TRBJ1-1; cdr3_aa: ASSFSSTANTEAF
v_call: TRBV7-6; j_call: TRBJ2-5; cdr3_aa: ASSAGHGETQY
v_call: TRBV25-1; j_call: TRBJ1-2; cdr3_aa: ASSESDGYGYT
v_call: TRBV5-1; j_call: TRBJ2-3; cdr3_aa: ASSLVGQSTDTQY
v_call: TRBV5-1; j_call: TRBJ1-1; cdr3_aa: ASSLGGSTEAF
v_call: TRBV30; j_call: TRBJ1-3; cdr3_aa: AWSVGQGPRNTIY
v_call: TRBV11-2; j_call: TRBJ2-4; cdr3_aa: ASSSASGRYIQY
v_call: TRBV11-3; j_call: TRBJ1-1; cdr3_aa: ASSLGGGEAF
v_call: TRBV5-1; j_call: TRBJ2-7; cdr3_aa: ASSPWPKGQTYEQY
v_call: TRBV6-6; j_call: TRBJ1-1; cdr3_aa: ASSYSREPPLMI
v_call: TRBV6-1; j_call: TRBJ2-7; cdr3_aa: ASSAGLAGDYEQY
v_call: TRBV10-3; j_call: TRBJ2-3; cdr3_aa: ATPGPRRTDTQY
v_call: TRBV5-6; j_call: TRBJ1-2; cdr3_aa: ASSLDYGYT
v_call: TRBV19; j_call: TRBJ1-4; cdr3_aa: ASSIETPEDRGLNEKLF
v_call: TRBV6-5; j_call: TRBJ2-5; cdr3_aa: ASNPRRGLIETQY
v_call: TRBV5-5; j_call: TRBJ1-4; cdr3_aa: ASSSATATNEKLF
v_call: TRBV5-6; j_call: TRBJ2-7; cdr3_aa: ASSFTRVSYEQY
v_call: TRBV5-1; j_call: TRBJ1-1; cdr3_aa: ASSPDHETGVNTEAF
v_call: TRBV29-1; j_call: TRBJ2-1; cdr3_aa: SASQTGNNEQF
v_call: TRBV13; j_call: TRBJ2-5; cdr3_aa: ASSPSLGDRGAQTQY
v_call: TRBV18; j_call: TRBJ1-1; cdr3_aa: ASSPGPNTEAF
v_call: TRBV5-4; j_call: TRBJ2-5; cdr3_aa: ASSPALRAETQY
v_call: TRBV11-1; j_call: TRBJ2-7; cdr3_aa: ASSSAFYEQY
v_call: TRBV30; j_call: TRBJ1-2; cdr3_aa: AWRRGPSSGYT
v_call: TRBV5-1; j_call: TRBJ1-2; cdr3_aa: ASSLEPVGGYT
v_call: TRBV6-1; j_call: TRBJ1-5; cdr3_aa: ASSPTVGNQPQH
v_call: TRBV4-3; j_call: TRBJ1-2; cdr3_aa: ASSQDGANYGYT